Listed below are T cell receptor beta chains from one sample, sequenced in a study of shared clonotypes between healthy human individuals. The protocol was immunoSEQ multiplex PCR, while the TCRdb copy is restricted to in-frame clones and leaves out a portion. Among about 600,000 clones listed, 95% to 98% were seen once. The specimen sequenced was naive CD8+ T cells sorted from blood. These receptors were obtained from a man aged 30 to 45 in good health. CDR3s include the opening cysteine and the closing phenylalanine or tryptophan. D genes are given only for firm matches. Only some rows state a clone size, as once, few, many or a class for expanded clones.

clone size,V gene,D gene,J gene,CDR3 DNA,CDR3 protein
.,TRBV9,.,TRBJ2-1,TGTGCCAGCAGCGCCCGACTAGATGGCTACAATGAGCAGTTCTTC,CASSARLDGYNEQFF
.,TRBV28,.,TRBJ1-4,TGTGCCAGCAGACTTGGACAGCTGAATGAAAAACTGTTTTTT,CASRLGQLNEKLFF
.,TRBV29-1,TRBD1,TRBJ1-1,TGCAGCGCGGACAGGGAGTACACTGAAGCTTTCTTT,CSADREYTEAFF
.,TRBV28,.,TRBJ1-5,TGTGCCAGCAGTGAAAGGGGGAATCAGCCCCAGCATTTT,CASSERGNQPQHF
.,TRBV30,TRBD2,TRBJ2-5,TGTGCCTGGAGGGGGACTAGCGGGAGCGAAGAGACCCAGTACTTC,CAWRGTSGSEETQYF
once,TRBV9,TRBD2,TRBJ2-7,TGTGCCAGCAGCGTTAGTTTCGGGACTAAGGGCGAGCAGTACTTC,CASSVSFGTKGEQYF
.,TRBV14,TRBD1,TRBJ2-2,TGTGCCAGCAGCCAAACCCGACAGGGGGCGCGTACCGGGGAGCTGTTTTTT,CASSQTRQGARTGELFF
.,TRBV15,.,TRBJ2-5,TGTGCCACCAGCATAGGGGAAGAGACCCAGTACTTC,CATSIGEETQYF
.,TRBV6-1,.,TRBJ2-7,TGTGCCAGCACCCCCGGACAGATTCTATCCTACGAGCAGTACTTC,CASTPGQILSYEQYF
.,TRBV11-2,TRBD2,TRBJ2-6,TGTGCCAGCAGCCCTCGGACTAGCGGGAGTAGGGCCAACGTCCTGACTTTC,CASSPRTSGSRANVLTF
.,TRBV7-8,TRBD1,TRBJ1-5,TGTGCCAGCAGCTTAGGTTCAGGGACAGGGAATCAGCCCCAGCATTTT,CASSLGSGTGNQPQHF
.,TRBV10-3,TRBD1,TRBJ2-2,TGTGCCGTAGGGACAGGGGTTATGGACACCGGGGAGCTGTTTTTT,CAVGTGVMDTGELFF
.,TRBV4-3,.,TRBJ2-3,TGCGCCAGCAGCCAATTTTGGGTGGGGGTGAATCATACGCAGTATTTT,CASSQFWVGVNHTQYF
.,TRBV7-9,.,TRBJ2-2,TGTGCCAGCAGCTTAGTTGTCGGCTACAACACCGGGGAGCTGTTTTTT,CASSLVVGYNTGELFF
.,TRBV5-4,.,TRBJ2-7,TGTGCCAGCAGAGGCAGGGGTCTCGTCGAGCAGTACTTC,CASRGRGLVEQYF
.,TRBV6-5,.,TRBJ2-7,TGTGCCAGCAGTTACTCGGACGGCTACGAGCAGTACTTC,CASSYSDGYEQYF
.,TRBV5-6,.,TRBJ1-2,TGTGCCAGCATCCTGGGAGCGACTGTCTATGGCTACACCTTC,CASILGATVYGYTF
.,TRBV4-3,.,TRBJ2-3,TGCGCCAGCAGCCAAGATGATTGGCAAGAGCAGTATTTT,CASSQDDWQEQYF
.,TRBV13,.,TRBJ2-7,TGTGCCAGCAGCTTAACGGCAGCCACCTACGAGCAGTACTTC,CASSLTAATYEQYF
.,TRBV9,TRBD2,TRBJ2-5,TGTGCCAGCAGCTTACGGGAGGCCCAAGAGACCCAGTACTTC,CASSLREAQETQYF
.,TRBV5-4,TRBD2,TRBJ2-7,TGTGCCAGCAGCGGGAGACCGGGACTAGCGGCCTACGAGCAGTACTTC,CASSGRPGLAAYEQYF
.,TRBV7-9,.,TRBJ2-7,TGTGCCAGCAGCAACCGGGGTAGAGGGGGCTACGAGCAGTACTTC,CASSNRGRGGYEQYF
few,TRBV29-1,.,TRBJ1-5,TGCAGCGTTGGATCGGGGCTGAGCCAGCCCCAGCATTTT,CSVGSGLSQPQHF
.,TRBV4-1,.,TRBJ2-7,TGCGCCAGCAGCCAAGGCGGACTAAGCTCCTACGAGCAGTACTTC,CASSQGGLSSYEQYF
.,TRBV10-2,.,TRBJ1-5,TGCGCCAGCGACCCCACAGGGATATCTCAGCCCCAGCATTTT,CASDPTGISQPQHF
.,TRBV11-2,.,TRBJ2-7,TGTGCCAGCAGCTTTTGGGCCGCCTCCTACGAGCAGTACTTC,CASSFWAASYEQYF
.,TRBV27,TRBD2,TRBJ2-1,TGTGCCAGCAGTTTACTCGGGACTAGCGGGAGTAATGAGCAGTTCTTC,CASSLLGTSGSNEQFF
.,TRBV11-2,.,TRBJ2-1,TGTGCCAGCAGCTTATTAGCTACTGAGCAGTTCTTC,CASSLLATEQFF
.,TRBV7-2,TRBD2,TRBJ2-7,TGTGCCAGCAGCTTAACTAGCGGGATCACCTACGAGCAGTACTTC,CASSLTSGITYEQYF
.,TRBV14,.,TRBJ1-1,TGTGCCAGCAGCCAAGCTCCTACAGGGACTTTGACTCGAACCACTGAAGCTTTCTTT,CASSQAPTGTLTRTTEAFF
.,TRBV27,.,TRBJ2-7,TGTGCCAGCCAATCTACAGACGAGCAGTACTTC,CASQSTDEQYF